This section outlines one T cell receptor beta chain sequence together with its context. Its antigen is as yet unknown. The data were taken from a study of identical twins. There are 11 residues in the CDR3. Germline trimming cut 8 bases from V and 9 bases from J; bases unmatched to any gene: 6. Germline V gene sequence: CDR1 SQVTM, CDR2 ANQGSEA. TCRdb re-called the 5' RACE reads with MiXCR, one entry per CDR3 protein. Seen here are hundreds of thousands of distinct CDR3 sequences, 20% to 25% observed once, and the top ten hold 0.48%. Study observations and caveats: The models gave estimates that fell short of the out-of-frame TCR alpha sharing seen in monozygotic twins.

These sequences were also reported in another study, on yellow fever vaccine responses in identical twins.

J is TRBJ2-1 and V is TRBV29-1; 8 bases align to TRBD1. The sequencing sample was made of CD4+ T cells sorted from blood. The TCR sequence derives from a woman aged 18-35 years in good health. The CDR3 region has the DNA TGCAGCTTACGGACAGGGTTTGAGCAGTTCTTC. Its translation: CSLRTGFEQFF.